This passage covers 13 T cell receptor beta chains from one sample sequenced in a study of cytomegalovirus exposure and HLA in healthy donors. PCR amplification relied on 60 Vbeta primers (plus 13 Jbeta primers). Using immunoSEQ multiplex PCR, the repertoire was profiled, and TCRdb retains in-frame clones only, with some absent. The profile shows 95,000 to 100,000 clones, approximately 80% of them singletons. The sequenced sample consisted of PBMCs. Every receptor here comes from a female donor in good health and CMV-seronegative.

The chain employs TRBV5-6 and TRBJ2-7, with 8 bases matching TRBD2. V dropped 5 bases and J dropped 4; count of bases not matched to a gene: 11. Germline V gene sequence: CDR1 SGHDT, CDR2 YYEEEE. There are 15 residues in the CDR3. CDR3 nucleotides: TGTGCCAGCAGTTTTCCGGGACTAGTGGCTTACGAGCAGTACTTC. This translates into CASSFPGLVAYEQYF.

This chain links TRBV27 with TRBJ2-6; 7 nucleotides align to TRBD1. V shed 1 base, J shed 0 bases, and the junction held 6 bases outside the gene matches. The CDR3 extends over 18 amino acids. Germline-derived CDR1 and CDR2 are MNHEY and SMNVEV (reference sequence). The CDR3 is CASSLFRQGRSGANVLTF. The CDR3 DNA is TGTGCCAGCAGTTTATTCCGACAGGGTCGCTCTGGGGCCAACGTCCTGACTTTC. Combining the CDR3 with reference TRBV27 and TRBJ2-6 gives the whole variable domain EAQVTQNPRYLITVTGKKLTVTCSQNMNHEYMSWYRQDPGLGLRQIYYSMNVEVTDKGDVPEGYKVSRKEKRNFPLILESPSPNQTSLYFCASSLFRQGRSGANVLTFGAGSRLTVL.

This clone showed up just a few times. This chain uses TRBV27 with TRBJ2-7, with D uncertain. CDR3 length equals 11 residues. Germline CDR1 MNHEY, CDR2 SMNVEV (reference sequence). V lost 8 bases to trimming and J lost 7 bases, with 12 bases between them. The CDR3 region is CASALGQEQYF. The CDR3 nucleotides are TGTGCCAGCGCCCTAGGTCAGGAGCAGTACTTC.

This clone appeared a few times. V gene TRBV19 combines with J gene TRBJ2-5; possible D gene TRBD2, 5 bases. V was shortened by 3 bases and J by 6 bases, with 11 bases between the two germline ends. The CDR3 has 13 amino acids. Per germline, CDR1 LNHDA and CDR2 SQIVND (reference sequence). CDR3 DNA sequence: TGTGCCAGTAGTATTCCGAGGGAGAAGACCCAGTACTTC. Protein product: CASSIPREKTQYF.

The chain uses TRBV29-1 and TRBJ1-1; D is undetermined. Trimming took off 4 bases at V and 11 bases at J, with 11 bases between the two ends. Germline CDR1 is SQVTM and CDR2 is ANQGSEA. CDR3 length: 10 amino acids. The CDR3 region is CSVGVPRAFF. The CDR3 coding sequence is TGCAGCGTTGGCGTGCCCAGGGCTTTCTTT. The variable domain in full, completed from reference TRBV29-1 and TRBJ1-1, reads SAVISQKPSRDICQRGTSLTIQCQVDSQVTMMFWYRQQPGQSLTLIATANQGSEATYESGFVIDKFPISRPNLTFSTLTVSNMSPEDSSIYLCSVGVPRAFFGQGTRLTVV.

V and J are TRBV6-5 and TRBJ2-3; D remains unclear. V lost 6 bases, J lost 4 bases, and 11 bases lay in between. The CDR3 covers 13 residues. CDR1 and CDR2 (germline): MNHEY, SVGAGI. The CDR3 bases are TGTGCCAGCAGCACTTTTCTTTCAGATACGCAGTATTTT. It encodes CASSTFLSDTQYF.

The CDR3 protein is CASSYGAGGLRGELFF. CDR3 DNA: TGTGCCAGCAGTTATGGAGCGGGAGGGCTGCGCGGGGAGCTGTTTTTT. The chain carries TRBV28 and TRBJ2-2; 10 positions agree with TRBD2. The CDR3 is 16 amino acids. The ends lost 4 bases at V and 7 bases at J; junction bases unmatched: 9. Looked up from germline, CDR1 is MDHEN and CDR2 is SYDVKM.

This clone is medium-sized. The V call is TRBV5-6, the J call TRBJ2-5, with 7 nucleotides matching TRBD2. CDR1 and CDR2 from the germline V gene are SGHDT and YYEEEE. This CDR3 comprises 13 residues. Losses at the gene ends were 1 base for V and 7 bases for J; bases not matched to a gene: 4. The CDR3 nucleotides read TGTGCCAGCAGCTTGAATCTAGCGGTGACCCAGTACTTC. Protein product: CASSLNLAVTQYF. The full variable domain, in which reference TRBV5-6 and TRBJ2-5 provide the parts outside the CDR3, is DAGVTQSPTHLIKTRGQQVTLRCSPKSGHDTVSWYQQALGQGPQFIFQYYEEEERQRGNFPDRFSGHQFPNYSSELNVNALLLGDSALYLCASSLNLAVTQYFGPGTRLLVL.

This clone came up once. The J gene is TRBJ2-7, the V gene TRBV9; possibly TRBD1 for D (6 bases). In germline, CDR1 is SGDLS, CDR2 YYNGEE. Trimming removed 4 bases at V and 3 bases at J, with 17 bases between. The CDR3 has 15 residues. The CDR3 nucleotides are TGTGCCAGCAGCCCCGGGACAACGGTGATCTACGAGCAGTACTTC. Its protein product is CASSPGTTVIYEQYF.

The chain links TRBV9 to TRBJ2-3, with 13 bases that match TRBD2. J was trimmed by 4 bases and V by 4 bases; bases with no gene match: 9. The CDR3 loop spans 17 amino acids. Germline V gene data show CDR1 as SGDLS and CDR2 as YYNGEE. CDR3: CASSPRTSGSPADTQYF. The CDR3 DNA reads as TGTGCCAGCAGCCCCCGGACTAGCGGGAGCCCCGCAGATACGCAGTATTTT.

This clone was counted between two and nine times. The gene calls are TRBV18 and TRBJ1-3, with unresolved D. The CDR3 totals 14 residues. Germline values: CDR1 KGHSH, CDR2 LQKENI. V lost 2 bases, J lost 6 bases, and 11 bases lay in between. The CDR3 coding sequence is TGTGCCAGCTCACCAGAGGGAAAACTAAACACCATATATTTT. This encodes CASSPEGKLNTIYF.

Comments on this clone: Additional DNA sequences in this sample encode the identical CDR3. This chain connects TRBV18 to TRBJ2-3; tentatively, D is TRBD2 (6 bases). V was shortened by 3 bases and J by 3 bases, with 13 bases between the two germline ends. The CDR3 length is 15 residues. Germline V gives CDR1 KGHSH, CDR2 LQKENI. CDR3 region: CASSPDLAGTDTQYF. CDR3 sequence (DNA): TGTGCCAGCTCACCCGATCTTGCGGGGACAGATACGCAGTATTTT. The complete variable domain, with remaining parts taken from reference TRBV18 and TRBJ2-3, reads NAGVMQNPRHLVRRRGQEARLRCSPMKGHSHVYWYRQLPEEGLKFMVYLQKENIIDESGMPKERFSAEFPKEGPSILRIQQVVRGDSAAYFCASSPDLAGTDTQYFGPGTRLTVL.

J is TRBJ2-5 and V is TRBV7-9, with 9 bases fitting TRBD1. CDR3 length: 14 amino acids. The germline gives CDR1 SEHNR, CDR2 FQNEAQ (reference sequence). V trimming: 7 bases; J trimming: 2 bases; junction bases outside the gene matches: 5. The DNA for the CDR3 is TGTGCCAGCAACCAGGGACAGGGTCAAGAGACCCAGTACTTC. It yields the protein CASNQGQGQETQYF.